A single sample gave rise to the 20 T cell receptor beta chains below, sequenced in a study of human T cells and chemical hapten exposure. Time point denoted: pre-sensitization, week 0. Treatment reported: therapeutic diphenylcyclopropenone sensitization with weekly scalp DPC. From whole blood left unfractionated, total RNA was extracted. TCRdb re-analysed the RACE reads in MiXCR, keeping a single row per CDR3 protein. This sample has approximately 50,000 distinct CDR3 sequences; roughly a tenth occur once, and the top ten carry approximately 9.6%. The sample consisted of whole blood, taken in connection with sensitization to the hapten diphenylcyclopropenone (DPC). Every receptor here comes from a woman aged 25 to 39 with alopecia areata. Some clones in this sample may be carry-over from other donors' samples.

There are a few counts of this clonotype. The chain has TRBV3-1 and TRBJ1-1; no reliable D call. The germline gives CDR1 LGHDT, CDR2 YNNKEL (reference sequence). V lost 4 bases and J 0 bases, leaving 6 bases between the germline ends. The CDR3 is made up of 13 amino acids. In nucleotides, the CDR3 is TGTGCCAGCAGCCCCTCCATGAACACTGAAGCTTTCTTT. This codes for CASSPSMNTEAFF.

The chain links TRBV7-2 to TRBJ2-3, with 11 positions matching TRBD1. This CDR3 spans 17 amino acids. The ends lost 4 bases at V and 1 base at J; junction bases unmatched: 7. Germline V gene lookup returns CDR1 SGHTA and CDR2 FQGNSA. CDR3 DNA: TGTGCCAGCAGCTCCGGGACAGGGGGGGCCGGCACAGATACGCAGTATTTT. This codes for CASSSGTGGAGTDTQYF.

This clonotype was recorded at least ten times. This chain connects TRBV12-3 or TRBV12-4 to TRBJ1-2; D not resolved. Trimming cost V 6 bases and J 0 bases, with 11 bases left between them. CDR3 size: 14 residues. DNA for the CDR3: TGTGCCAGCAGCCCCACCGGCGCTAACTATGGCTACACCTTC. Protein product: CASSPTGANYGYTF.

This clonotype was counted only a few times. This chain connects TRBV14 to TRBJ2-5, with unresolved D. Trimming pared 6 bases from V and 5 bases from J, leaving 22 bases between. Germline V lookup: CDR1 SGHDN, CDR2 FVKESK. CDR3 length equals 16 residues. The CDR3: CASSPFTSIMEETQYF. In DNA, the CDR3 is TGTGCCAGCAGTCCGTTCACATCCATCATGGAGGAGACCCAGTACTTC. Combining the CDR3 with reference TRBV14 and TRBJ2-5 gives the whole variable domain EAGVTQFPSHSVIEKGQTVTLRCDPISGHDNLYWYRRVMGKEIKFLLHFVKESKQDESGMPNNRFLAERTGGTYSTLKVQPAELEDSGVYFCASSPFTSIMEETQYFGPGTRLLVL.

V gene TRBV20-1 combines with J gene TRBJ2-7; TRBD2 might be the D (6 bases). Trimming cost V 3 bases and J 3 bases, with 18 bases left between them. The CDR3 contains 15 residues. Germline loops: CDR1 DFQATT, CDR2 SNEGSKA (reference sequence). The CDR3 region has the DNA TGCAGTGCTAGCAGCTTACGGGAGCTTAGCTACGAGCAGTACTTC. Its translation: CSASSLRELSYEQYF.

J is TRBJ1-2 and V is TRBV30, with D hard to call. Deletions cut 2 bases from V and 0 bases from J, with 7 bases between. CDR3 length equals 13 residues. Germline V gives CDR1 GTSNPN, CDR2 SVGIG (reference sequence). CDR3 nucleotide sequence: TGTGCCTGGAGTCCGGGAGCTAACTATGGCTACACCTTC. It is translated as CAWSPGANYGYTF.

This chain links TRBV25-1 with TRBJ1-6; weak D call: TRBD1 (6 bases). The V end lost 4 bases, the J end lost 8 bases, and 15 bases lay between the germline ends. This CDR3 spans 15 amino acids. CDR1 is MGHDK and CDR2 is SYGVNS in the germline V gene. The CDR3 protein is CASSGRRTEYSPLHF. The CDR3 DNA follows: TGTGCCAGCAGTGGGAGAAGGACAGAGTATTCACCCCTCCACTTT.

This clonotype occurred many times. The CDR3 here is CASSQEIRINTEAFF. CDR3 sequence (DNA): TGCGCCAGCAGCCAAGAGATTCGTATAAACACTGAAGCTTTCTTT. The chain has TRBV4-3 and TRBJ1-1, with D unresolved. Germline CDR1 reads LGHNA; CDR2 reads YSLEER. This CDR3 is 15 amino acids long. The V and J ends lost 0 bases and 2 bases respectively, with 10 bases between them.

This chain joins TRBV5-1 and TRBJ1-6, with TRBD1 as a possible D gene (6 bases). The CDR3 runs 16 residues. V lost 1 base to trimming and J lost 9 bases, with 17 bases between them. Germline V gene data show CDR1 as SGHRS and CDR2 as YFSETQ. CDR3 loop: CASSLWGQGRGSPLHF. As DNA, the CDR3 is TGCGCCAGCAGCTTGTGGGGGCAGGGGCGTGGTTCACCCCTCCACTTT.

This clonotype turned up a few times. The rearrangement uses TRBV20-1 and TRBJ2-5; maybe TRBD1 (5 bases). The CDR3 length is 13 residues. V shed 6 bases and J shed 1 base, with 12 bases lying between them. The germline V gene has CDR1 DFQATT and CDR2 SNEGSKA (reference sequence). CDR3 sequence (DNA): TGCAGTGCGGCAGGGTGGGGCCAAGAGACCCAGTACTTC. Amino acids: CSAAGWGQETQYF.

The chain joins TRBV6-5 to TRBJ2-6; D is undetermined. The ends were cut back, 9 bases at V and 1 base at J, with 7 bases in the middle. Per the germline V gene, CDR1 is MNHEY and CDR2 is SVGAGI. This CDR3 is built from 13 residues. The CDR3 DNA is TGTGCCAGTTTTAAGTCTGGGGCCAACGTCCTGACTTTC. It codes for CASFKSGANVLTF.

The chain joins TRBV5-1 to TRBJ1-3, with D tentatively TRBD1 (6 bases). The CDR3 runs to 16 residues. The V gene lost 2 bases and the J gene lost 0 bases, with 12 bases spanning the gap. CDR1 SGHRS and CDR2 YFSETQ come from the germline V gene. The CDR3 protein is CASSFGGSPSGNTIYF. CDR3 coding DNA: TGCGCCAGCAGCTTCGGGGGCTCGCCCTCTGGAAACACCATATATTTT.

The rearrangement uses TRBV5-1 and TRBJ2-2; D is ambiguous. The CDR3 sequence is 13 residues long. CDR1 is SGHRS, CDR2 YFSETQ, per germline. V shed 5 bases and J shed 1 base, with 6 bases lying between them. As DNA, the CDR3 is TGCGCCAGCAGAGATGAGAACACCGGGGAGCTGTTTTTT. Translation gives CASRDENTGELFF.

This rearrangement joins TRBV7-2 to TRBJ2-1, with a weak D call TRBD2 (5 bases). CDR1 and CDR2 from the germline V gene are SGHTA and FQGNSA. Trimming removed 5 bases at V and 0 bases at J, with 14 bases between. CDR3 length equals 16 residues. This CDR3 is CASSTDWASSYNEQFF. In nucleotides, the CDR3 is TGTGCCAGCAGCACGGACTGGGCGAGCTCCTACAATGAGCAGTTCTTC.

A few counts support this clonotype. The chain combines TRBV30 with TRBJ1-5; maybe TRBD1 (6 bases). The CDR3 is made up of 15 amino acids. Germline V lookup: CDR1 GTSNPN, CDR2 SVGIG (reference sequence). The germline V and J ends were trimmed by 2 bases and 9 bases, with 20 bases remaining between them. CDR3 sequence: CAWSTTRGPGTPQHF. The CDR3 region has the DNA TGTGCCTGGAGTACGACCAGGGGACCGGGTACGCCCCAGCATTTT.

This clonotype has a handful of counts. This chain links TRBV6-5 with TRBJ1-4, with 9 nucleotides matching TRBD1. The germline gives CDR1 MNHEY, CDR2 SVGAGI. The length of the CDR3 is 16 residues. The trim removed 2 bases at V and 9 bases at J, leaving 10 bases unmatched. The CDR3, as DNA: TGTGCCAGCAGTTACGGTCACCCGGGACAGGGCAAAAAACTGTTTTTT. Its protein is CASSYGHPGQGKKLFF.

The table lists this clonotype with many counts. The chain carries TRBV4-3 and TRBJ1-3; no clear D. Per germline, CDR1 LGHNA and CDR2 YSLEER. Trimming removed 3 bases at V and 1 base at J, with 10 bases between. CDR3 length equals 15 residues. The CDR3 DNA is TGCGCCAGCAGCCAGATACTATGGTCTGGAAACACCATATATTTT. This sequence encodes CASSQILWSGNTIYF.

This clonotype was picked up many times. CDR3 in DNA: TGTGCCAGCAGTTCACGGACAGGGTTCGGCACAGATACGCAGTATTTT. This encodes CASSSRTGFGTDTQYF. J is TRBJ2-3 and V is TRBV12-3 or TRBV12-4; 8 nucleotides agree with TRBD1. The CDR3 is 16 residues long. The J segment lost 1 base and the V segment lost 4 bases, leaving 7 bases of the junction unmatched.

This clonotype was seen only a few times. The rearrangement joins TRBV28 to TRBJ1-1; no firm D call. V lost 3 bases to trimming and J lost 0 bases, with 8 bases between them. The CDR3 extends over 14 amino acids. Germline CDR1 MDHEN, CDR2 SYDVKM. CDR3 DNA sequence: TGTGCCAGCAGTTTTGGGCAGCTGAACACTGAAGCTTTCTTT. This codes for CASSFGQLNTEAFF.

The chain carries TRBV13 and TRBJ2-3, with 14 nucleotides matching TRBD2. The CDR3 has 17 residues. CDR1 and CDR2 (germline): PRHDT, FYEKMQ (reference sequence). The junction had 10 bases not matched to a gene; V was cut back by 5 bases and J by 6 bases. CDR3: CASSHSRGLAGEDTQYF. The CDR3 nucleotides are TGTGCCAGCAGCCACTCCAGGGGACTAGCGGGGGAGGATACGCAGTATTTT.